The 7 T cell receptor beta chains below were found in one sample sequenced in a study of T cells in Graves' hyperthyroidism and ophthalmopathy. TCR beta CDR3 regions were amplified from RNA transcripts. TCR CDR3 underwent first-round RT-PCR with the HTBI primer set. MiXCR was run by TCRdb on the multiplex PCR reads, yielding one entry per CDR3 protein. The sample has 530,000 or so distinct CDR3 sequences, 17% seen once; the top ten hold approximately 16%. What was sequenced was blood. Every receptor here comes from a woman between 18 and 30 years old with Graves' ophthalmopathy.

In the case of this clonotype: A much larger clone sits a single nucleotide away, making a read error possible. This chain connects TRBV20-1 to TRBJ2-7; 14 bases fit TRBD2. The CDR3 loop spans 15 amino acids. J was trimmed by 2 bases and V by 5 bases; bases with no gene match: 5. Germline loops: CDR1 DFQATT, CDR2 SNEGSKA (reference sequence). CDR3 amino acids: CSAPGTSGSPYEQYF. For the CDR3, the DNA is TGCAGTGCTCCCGGGACTAGCGGGAGCCCCTACGAGCAGTACTTC.

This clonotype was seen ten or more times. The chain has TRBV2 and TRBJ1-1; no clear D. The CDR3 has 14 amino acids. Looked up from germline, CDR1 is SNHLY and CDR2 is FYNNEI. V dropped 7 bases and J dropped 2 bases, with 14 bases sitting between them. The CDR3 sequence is CASKSKAINTEAFF. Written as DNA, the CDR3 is TGTGCCAGCAAGAGTAAGGCGATTAACACTGAAGCTTTCTTT.

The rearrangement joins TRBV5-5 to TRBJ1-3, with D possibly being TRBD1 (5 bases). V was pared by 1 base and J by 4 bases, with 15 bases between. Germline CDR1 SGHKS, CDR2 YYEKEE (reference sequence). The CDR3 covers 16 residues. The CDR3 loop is CASSLSWGTEGNTIYF. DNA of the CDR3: TGTGCCAGCAGCTTGTCGTGGGGGACGGAAGGAAACACCATATATTTT. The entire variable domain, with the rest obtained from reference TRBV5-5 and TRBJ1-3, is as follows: DAGVTQSPTHLIKTRGQQVTLRCSPISGHKSVSWYQQVLGQGPQFIFQYYEKEERGRGNFPDRFSARQFPNYSSELNVNALLLGDSALYLCASSLSWGTEGNTIYFGEGSWLTVV.

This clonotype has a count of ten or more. Written as DNA, the CDR3 is TGCAGTGCTAGAAACAGGGGAGGGGATCAGCCCCAGCATTTT. This sequence encodes CSARNRGGDQPQHF. This chain connects TRBV20-1 to TRBJ1-5; 7 bases fit TRBD1. With 2 bases clipped from V and 5 bases from J, the junction kept 6 bases outside the gene matches. In germline, CDR1 is DFQATT, CDR2 SNEGSKA (reference sequence). This CDR3 is built from 14 residues.

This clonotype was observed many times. CDR3 loop: CSVGGTGAYGYTF. The CDR3 nucleotides are TGCAGCGTTGGAGGGACAGGTGCCTATGGCTACACCTTC. The rearrangement joins TRBV29-1 to TRBJ1-2; 8 nucleotides agree with TRBD1. From germline, CDR1 is SQVTM and CDR2 ANQGSEA. Trimming at V came to 4 bases and at J to 4 bases, leaving 5 bases not matched to a gene. The CDR3 totals 13 residues.

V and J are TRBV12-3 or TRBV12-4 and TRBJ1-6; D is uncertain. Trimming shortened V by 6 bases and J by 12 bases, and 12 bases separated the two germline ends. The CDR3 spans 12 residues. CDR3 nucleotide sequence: TGTGCCAGCAGCCCCGAGGTGGGACCCCTCCACTTT. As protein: CASSPEVGPLHF.

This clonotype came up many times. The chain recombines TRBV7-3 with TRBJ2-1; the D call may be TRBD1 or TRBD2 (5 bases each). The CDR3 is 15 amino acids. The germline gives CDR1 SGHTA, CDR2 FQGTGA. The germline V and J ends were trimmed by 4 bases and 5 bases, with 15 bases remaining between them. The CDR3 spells CASSSGASGHNEQFF. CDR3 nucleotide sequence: TGTGCCAGCAGCTCTGGGGCGTCGGGGCACAATGAGCAGTTCTTC.